The 24 T cell receptor beta chains given below trace back to one sample, sequenced in a study of shared clonotypes between healthy human individuals. The method was immunoSEQ multiplex PCR; TCRdb's version includes in-frame clones alone and lacks a portion of them. Here the sample spans hundreds of thousands of clones, around 77% being singletons. The sample consisted of PBMCs. These receptors were taken from a woman between 35 and 50 years old in good health. Some clones in this sample may be carry-over from other donors' samples.

The chain has TRBV30 and TRBJ2-3; D is undetermined. The CDR3 extends over 13 amino acids. Per the germline V gene, CDR1 is GTSNPN and CDR2 is SVGIG (reference sequence). Trimming left V 1 base short and J 4 bases short, with 9 bases between. Here the CDR3 reads CAWSGTGADTQYF. The CDR3 coding sequence is TGTGCCTGGAGTGGCACCGGCGCAGATACGCAGTATTTT.

The chain carries TRBV18 and TRBJ1-5; TRBD1 might be the D (6 bases). The V and J ends lost 5 bases and 2 bases respectively, with 19 bases between them. CDR1 and CDR2 (germline): KGHSH, LQKENI. The CDR3 is 17 residues long. This chain's CDR3 is CASSSSTGTRGNQPQHF. As DNA, the CDR3 is TGTGCCAGCTCATCCTCTACCGGGACAAGGGGCAATCAGCCCCAGCATTTT.

The chain carries TRBV7-2 and TRBJ2-3, with D possibly matching TRBD2 (5 bases). The CDR3 length is 12 residues. Germline V gives CDR1 SGHTA, CDR2 FQGNSA. Trimming shortened V by 5 bases and J by 5 bases, and 8 bases separated the two germline ends. The CDR3 DNA is TGTGCCAGCAGCAGACTACAAGATACGCAGTATTTT. This translates into CASSRLQDTQYF.

Only one count was recorded for this clone. The chain has TRBV7-3 and TRBJ2-1, with 8 positions matching TRBD1. Germline CDR1 reads SGHTA; CDR2 reads FQGTGA. The CDR3 is 17 residues long. With 11 bases clipped from V and 7 bases from J, the junction kept 22 bases outside the gene matches. The CDR3: CAYPGQDTPRTANEQFF. CDR3 sequence (DNA): TGTGCCTACCCGGGACAGGACACCCCTCGGACCGCGAATGAGCAGTTCTTC.

This sequence joins TRBV14 and TRBJ2-5; D is ambiguous. The CDR3 is 15 amino acids. Germline values: CDR1 SGHDN, CDR2 FVKESK. V was shortened by 0 bases and J by 2 bases, with 10 bases between the two germline ends. CDR3 amino acids: CASSQDITAQETQYF. As DNA, the CDR3 is TGTGCCAGCAGCCAAGATATCACGGCACAAGAGACCCAGTACTTC.

The chain couples TRBV6-1 to TRBJ2-7; the D is unclear. CDR1 and CDR2 from the germline V gene are MNHNS and SASEGT. Trimming left V 0 bases short and J 4 bases short, with 7 bases between. The CDR3 length is 13 residues. The CDR3 sequence: CASSEAGLYEQYF. The DNA of the CDR3 is TGTGCCAGCAGTGAAGCGGGTTTATACGAGCAGTACTTC.

This chain uses TRBV28 with TRBJ1-1; the match to TRBD1 covers 10 bases. In germline, CDR1 is MDHEN, CDR2 SYDVKM. With V trimmed by 5 bases and J by 5 bases, 8 bases remained unmatched. This CDR3 is built from 15 residues. CDR3 sequence reads: CASSPSTGGGTEAFF. The DNA of the CDR3 is TGTGCCAGCAGTCCGTCGACAGGGGGCGGGACTGAAGCTTTCTTT.

The chain links TRBV6-1 to TRBJ2-3; tentative D call: TRBD2 (6 bases). Trimming left V 7 bases short and J 2 bases short, with 13 bases between. Germline V gene sequence: CDR1 MNHNS, CDR2 SASEGT. The CDR3 runs 14 residues. The DNA of the CDR3 is TGTGCCAGCACCGCAGGAGGGGCCACAGATACGCAGTATTTT. This translates into CASTAGGATDTQYF.

This chain joins TRBV5-1 and TRBJ2-3, with 9 bases matching TRBD2. The length of the CDR3 is 15 residues. Germline lookup yields CDR1 SGHRS and CDR2 YFSETQ. Losses at the gene ends were 3 bases for V and 3 bases for J; bases not matched to a gene: 5. CDR3 DNA sequence: TGCGCCAGCAGCTCTGGACTAGCGTGGACAGATACGCAGTATTTT. Translating gives CASSSGLAWTDTQYF.

Many counts were recorded for this clone. The chain combines TRBV28 with TRBJ2-2, with D possibly TRBD2 on 6 matching bases. Trimming cost V 11 bases and J 4 bases, with 14 bases left between them. The V gene's germline CDR1 is MDHEN and CDR2 SYDVKM. This CDR3 region has 13 residues. Here the CDR3 reads CAGAGRSTGELFF. The CDR3 region has the DNA TGTGCCGGGGCGGGAAGGAGCACCGGGGAGCTGTTTTTT. Looking up the rest from reference TRBV28 and TRBJ2-2 gives the full variable domain: DVKVTQSSRYLVKRTGEKVFLECVQDMDHENMFWYRQDPGLGLRLIYFSYDVKMKEKGDIPEGYSVSREKKERFSLILESASTNQTSMYLCAGAGRSTGELFFGEGSRLTVL.

This clone was seen more than once but under ten times. V is TRBV10-2 and J is TRBJ1-1, with 8 bases fitting TRBD1. The CDR3 sequence is 16 residues long. V was clipped by 6 bases and J by 1 base; unmatched bases: 10. The V gene's germline CDR1 is WSHSY and CDR2 SAAADI. The CDR3 nucleotides read TGCGCCAGCAGAGTCTCTACCGGGACAGGGAACACTGAAGCTTTCTTT. Protein sequence: CASRVSTGTGNTEAFF.

CDR3 coding DNA: TGTGCCAGTACCCTGGGACAGGGTGCCACTGAAGCTTTCTTT. This gives the protein CASTLGQGATEAFF. The chain recombines TRBV19 with TRBJ1-1, with 9 bases that match TRBD1. Germline V CDR1 and CDR2: LNHDA, SQIVND (reference sequence). The CDR3 spans 14 residues. The J segment lost 4 bases and the V segment lost 7 bases, leaving 7 bases of the junction unmatched.

A few counts support this clone. J is TRBJ2-1 and V is TRBV7-9, with D possibly matching TRBD2 (5 bases). Trimming took 0 bases from V and 8 from J, leaving 8 bases between them. Germline CDR1 reads SEHNR; CDR2 reads FQNEAQ (reference sequence). This CDR3 is 13 amino acids long. The CDR3 loop reads CASSLAGSDEQFF. DNA of the CDR3: TGTGCCAGCAGCTTAGCAGGGAGCGATGAGCAGTTCTTC. Full variable domain (outside the CDR3, taken from reference TRBV7-9 and TRBJ2-1): DTGVSQNPRHKITKRGQNVTFRCDPISEHNRLYWYRQTLGQGPEFLTYFQNEAQLEKSRLLSDRFSAERPKGSFSTLEIQRTEQGDSAMYLCASSLAGSDEQFFGPGTRLTVL.

The chain uses TRBV5-4 and TRBJ1-2; 7 bases fit TRBD1. The V and J ends lost 0 bases and 3 bases, in that order; junction bases with no gene match: 11. Germline CDR1 reads SGHNT; CDR2 reads YYREEE (reference sequence). The CDR3 consists of 17 residues. The CDR3 spells CASSLGGTVYQHYGYTF. As DNA, the CDR3 is TGTGCCAGCAGCTTGGGGGGGACAGTGTACCAACACTATGGCTACACCTTC.

The V call is TRBV9, the J call TRBJ2-1; D uncertain. This CDR3 has 16 residues. The ends were cut back, 4 bases at V and 0 bases at J, with 14 bases in the middle. The germline V gene encodes CDR1 SGDLS and CDR2 YYNGEE. CDR3 sequence: CASSPHPQSSYNEQFF. The CDR3 DNA reads TGTGCCAGCAGCCCACACCCTCAGAGCTCCTACAATGAGCAGTTCTTC.

The chain's CDR3 is CASSPAGGRNQPQHF. CDR3 nucleotide sequence: TGTGCCAGCTCACCAGCAGGGGGCCGCAATCAGCCCCAGCATTTT. This rearrangement joins TRBV18 to TRBJ1-5, with TRBD1 matching over 8 bases. The CDR3 totals 15 residues. V shed 2 bases and J 2 bases; nucleotides not matched to a gene: 2. The V gene's germline CDR1 is KGHSH and CDR2 LQKENI.

The chain combines TRBV6-1 with TRBJ1-6; 7 nucleotides align to TRBD1. The CDR3 totals 15 residues. The germline gives CDR1 MNHNS, CDR2 SASEGT. J lost 8 bases, V lost 6 bases, and 10 bases had no gene match. CDR3 DNA: TGTGCCAGCAGGGGACCGGGACAGACTCATTCACCCCTCCACTTT. This encodes CASRGPGQTHSPLHF.

The chain is built from TRBV11-2 and TRBJ2-1, with TRBD2 as a possible D gene (7 bases). The CDR3 runs to 14 residues. The V end was cut by 5 bases, the J end by 9 bases, with 17 bases between. Germline V gene lookup returns CDR1 SGHAT and CDR2 FQNNGV. CDR3 bases: TGTGCCAGCAGCCTAGGGGGAGGGCGCGTTGAGCAGTTCTTC. Its protein product is CASSLGGGRVEQFF. The variable domain in full, with the rest retrieved from reference TRBV11-2 and TRBJ2-1, is EAGVAQSPRYKIIEKRQSVAFWCNPISGHATLYWYQQILGQGPKLLIQFQNNGVVDDSQLPKDRFSAERLKGVDSTLKIQPAKLEDSAVYLCASSLGGGRVEQFFGPGTRLTVL.

The table lists this clone with a count of one. The V and J genes are TRBV6-6 and TRBJ1-2; TRBD1 agrees at 8 bases. Losses at the gene ends were 2 bases for V and 6 bases for J; bases not matched to a gene: 8. CDR3 length equals 15 residues. Germline values: CDR1 MNHNY, CDR2 SVGAGI (reference sequence). CDR3 DNA sequence: TGTGCCAGCAGTTACCGAGACAGGGGCATAGATGGCTACACCTTC. Protein: CASSYRDRGIDGYTF.

The genes are TRBV11-2 and TRBJ1-2, with D unresolved. Germline V gene lookup returns CDR1 SGHAT and CDR2 FQNNGV. Between the trimmed V and J ends, which lost 2 bases and 0 bases, there was a span of 7 bases. The CDR3 has 14 amino acids. The CDR3 nucleotides read TGTGCCAGCAGCTTAATGGGCGCTAACTATGGCTACACCTTC. It translates to CASSLMGANYGYTF.

There are a few counts of this clone. The chain uses TRBV18 and TRBJ1-5, with 7 bases matching TRBD1. Germline CDR1 and CDR2: KGHSH and LQKENI. After removal of 4 bases from V and 7 bases from J, the junction contained 4 bases not matched to a gene. This CDR3 contains 13 residues. The CDR3 spells CASSLQGDQPQHF. The CDR3 DNA is TGTGCCAGCTCACTCCAGGGGGACCAGCCCCAGCATTTT.

The rearrangement joins TRBV28 to TRBJ1-5; D is possibly TRBD1 (5 bases). V lost 6 bases, J lost 6 bases, and 21 bases lay in between. Germline V lookup: CDR1 MDHEN, CDR2 SYDVKM. There are 16 residues in the CDR3. The CDR3 DNA is TGTGCCAGCAGATTTAGGGTTGGGGGGGATGGTCAGCCCCAGCATTTT. This encodes CASRFRVGGDGQPQHF.

The chain carries TRBV30 and TRBJ1-1, with 7 bases that match TRBD1. The germline V gene encodes CDR1 GTSNPN and CDR2 SVGIG (reference sequence). This CDR3 spans 12 amino acids. The V and J ends lost 3 bases and 11 bases, in that order; junction bases with no gene match: 9. The CDR3 is CAWSLTGARAFF. The CDR3 DNA sequence: TGTGCCTGGAGCCTTACAGGGGCTAGGGCTTTCTTT.

With respect to this clone: Other DNA sequences in this sample translate to the same CDR3. This chain uses TRBV18 with TRBJ2-1; 10 nucleotides align to TRBD2. Germline V lookup: CDR1 KGHSH, CDR2 LQKENI. This CDR3 is 15 amino acids long. V shed 3 bases, J shed 3 bases, and the junction held 2 bases outside the gene matches. Here the CDR3 reads CASSPLAGGYNEQFF. DNA of the CDR3: TGTGCCAGCTCACCGTTAGCGGGAGGCTACAATGAGCAGTTCTTC.